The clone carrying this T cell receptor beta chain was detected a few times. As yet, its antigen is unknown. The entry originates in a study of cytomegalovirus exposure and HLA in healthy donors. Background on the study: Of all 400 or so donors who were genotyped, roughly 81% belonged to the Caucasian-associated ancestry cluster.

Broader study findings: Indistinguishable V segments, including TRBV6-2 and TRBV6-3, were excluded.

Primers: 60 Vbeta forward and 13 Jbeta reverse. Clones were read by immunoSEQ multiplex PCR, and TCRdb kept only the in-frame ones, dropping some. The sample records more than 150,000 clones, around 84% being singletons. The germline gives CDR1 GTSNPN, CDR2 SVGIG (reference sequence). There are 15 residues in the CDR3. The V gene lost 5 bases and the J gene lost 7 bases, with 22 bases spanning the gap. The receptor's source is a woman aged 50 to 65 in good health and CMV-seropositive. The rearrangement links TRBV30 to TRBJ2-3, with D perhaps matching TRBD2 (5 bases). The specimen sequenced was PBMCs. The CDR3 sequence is CAWQLTGSGANTQYF. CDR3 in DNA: TGTGCCTGGCAACTCACGGGATCAGGCGCGAATACGCAGTATTTT.